This paragraph covers one T cell receptor beta chain sequence. Produced via immunoSEQ multiplex PCR; TCRdb's table is partial and in-frame only. The table records 11,000 to 15,000 clones, roughly 84% of them present only once. These data are taken from a study of technical replicates of blood from a few donors. The clonotype was recovered from a human donor in good health. Sequenced sample: PBMCs.

CDR3 region: CASSYPAGGADTQYF. For the CDR3, the DNA is TGTGCCAGCAGTTATCCGGCGGGAGGGGCAGATACGCAGTATTTT. The V and J genes are TRBV6-6 and TRBJ2-3; 9 bases are a match to TRBD2. The CDR3 sequence is 15 residues long. Germline V gene lookup returns CDR1 MNHNY and CDR2 SVGAGI (reference sequence). After removal of 3 bases from V and 4 bases from J, the junction contained 5 bases not matched to a gene.